The source of this T cell receptor (beta chain) is a study of blood T cell repertoires in COVID-19. Study in general: Specimens from acute and convalescent COVID-19 originated in the United States, Italy and Spain. T cells, B-cell-depleted T cells, or PBMCs supplied cDNA or gDNA.

Trimming shortened V by 1 base and J by 4 bases, and 11 bases separated the two germline ends. The CDR3 totals 15 residues. Germline V gene lookup returns CDR1 LGHDT and CDR2 YNNKEL (reference sequence). As originally analysed: Reference gene primer amplification gave nucleated cell count estimates. Profiled with immunoSEQ multiplex PCR; TCRdb holds only in-frame clones, not every one. The D gene and trimming were derived from the DNA, and the V and J assignments and clone size from that table. The sample contains 120,000 or so clones, roughly 89% of which appear only once. The sample comprised peripheral blood. This receptor was taken from a man between 40 and 49 years old with acute or convalescent COVID-19. The chain uses TRBV3-1 (or the pseudogene TRBV3-2) and TRBJ2-1, with D possibly matching TRBD2 (5 bases). The CDR3 DNA reads as TGTGCCAGCAGCCAAGGAGGGCTCGGTTACAATGAGCAGTTCTTC. Translated: CASSQGGLGYNEQFF.